One and the same sample provided the 16 T cell receptor beta chains below, sequenced in a study of cytomegalovirus exposure and HLA in healthy donors. PCR used 60 Vbeta primers and 13 Jbeta primers. Assay: immunoSEQ multiplex PCR; the TCRdb copy retains only in-frame clones and omits some. This table holds about 65,000 clones, 62% found once. What was sequenced was PBMCs. The receptor set was obtained from a man aged 25 to 45 in good health and CMV-seronegative.

This chain links TRBV5-1 with TRBJ2-3, with TRBD2 as a possible D gene (6 bases). The CDR3 contains 14 residues. Germline CDR1 and CDR2: SGHRS and YFSETQ. V lost 6 bases, J lost 6 bases, and 17 bases lay in between. The CDR3 loop reads CASTVRPEGDTQYF. CDR3 nucleotides: TGCGCCAGCACGGTCCGTCCGGAGGGGGATACGCAGTATTTT.

This chain connects TRBV2 to TRBJ1-2; TRBD1 agrees at 7 bases. The trim removed 8 bases at V and 2 bases at J, leaving 11 bases unmatched. This CDR3 region has 15 residues. Germline values: CDR1 SNHLY, CDR2 FYNNEI. CDR3 sequence (DNA): TGTGCCAGCGAGGTTCAAGGGGGCCAAAACTATGGCTACACCTTC. This sequence encodes CASEVQGGQNYGYTF.

V is TRBV9 and J is TRBJ2-3; weak D call: TRBD1 (6 bases). This CDR3 is built from 16 residues. Per the germline V gene, CDR1 is SGDLS and CDR2 is YYNGEE. Between the trimmed V and J ends, which lost 3 bases and 5 bases, there was a span of 19 bases. CDR3 protein: CASSESATGRGDTQYF. The CDR3 DNA reads TGTGCCAGCAGCGAATCCGCGACAGGACGGGGAGATACGCAGTATTTT.

This chain joins TRBV13 and TRBJ1-2, with a weak D call TRBD1 (6 bases). Germline V gives CDR1 PRHDT, CDR2 FYEKMQ (reference sequence). Trimming stripped 3 bases from V and 8 bases from J, with 19 bases between. The CDR3 has 15 residues. This CDR3 reads CASSFYQLRGLGYTF. As DNA, the CDR3 is TGTGCCAGCAGCTTTTACCAACTCAGGGGTTTAGGCTACACCTTC. Together with reference TRBV13 and TRBJ1-2, the CDR3 gives the full variable domain: AAGVIQSPRHLIKEKRETATLKCYPIPRHDTVYWYQQGPGQDPQFLISFYEKMQSDKGSIPDRFSAQQFSDYHSELNMSSLELGDSALYFCASSFYQLRGLGYTFGSGTRLTVV.

This chain joins TRBV30 and TRBJ1-5; D remains ambiguous. Looked up from germline, CDR1 is GTSNPN and CDR2 is SVGIG (reference sequence). The CDR3 covers 13 residues. The V end was cut by 4 bases, the J end by 1 base, with 8 bases between. CDR3 amino acids: CAWNSQSNQPQHF. The CDR3, as DNA: TGTGCCTGGAACAGCCAGAGCAATCAGCCCCAGCATTTT.

The rearrangement uses TRBV2 and TRBJ1-4, with 9 bases lining up with TRBD1. Germline CDR1 and CDR2: SNHLY and FYNNEI. V gave up 8 bases and J gave up 8 bases; unmatched junction bases: 12. The CDR3 length is 15 residues. The CDR3 loop is CASYLTGGATEKLFF. The CDR3 nucleotides are TGTGCCAGCTACCTCACAGGGGGCGCGACGGAAAAACTGTTTTTT.

In this sample, this clone turned up a few times. V gene TRBV6-5 combines with J gene TRBJ1-1; a possible D gene is TRBD1 (6 bases). Germline V gene data show CDR1 as MNHEY and CDR2 as SVGAGI. Trimming removed 7 bases from V and 8 bases from J, with 20 bases in between. The CDR3 extends over 14 amino acids. The CDR3 DNA is TGTGCCAGCATTCAGAGGGGGTTGGTTGGGGAAGCTTTCTTT. This gives the protein CASIQRGLVGEAFF.

J is TRBJ2-5 and V is TRBV2; 10 bases agree with TRBD2. J gave up 5 bases and V 6 bases, and 15 bases lay outside the gene matches. This CDR3 contains 17 residues. Per germline, CDR1 SNHLY and CDR2 FYNNEI. DNA of the CDR3: TGTGCCAGCAGCTCCGGGACTAGCGCACCCCGAGTCGAGACCCAGTACTTC. Amino acid sequence: CASSSGTSAPRVETQYF.

This rearrangement joins TRBV2 to TRBJ2-2, with 8 bases that match TRBD2. This CDR3 is 16 amino acids long. Germline V gives CDR1 SNHLY, CDR2 FYNNEI. After removal of 6 bases from V and 2 bases from J, the junction contained 8 bases not matched to a gene. CDR3 in amino acids: CASSRRSGGNTGELFF. The DNA of the CDR3 is TGTGCCAGCAGCCGTCGGAGCGGGGGAAACACCGGGGAGCTGTTTTTT.

The chain employs TRBV7-9 and TRBJ1-1; D not resolved. This CDR3 contains 14 residues. Trimming cost V 1 base and J 4 bases, with 10 bases left between them. Germline assignment: CDR1 SEHNR and CDR2 FQNEAQ (reference sequence). The CDR3 DNA follows: TGTGCCAGCAGCTTAGTAGGAGACGGCACTGAAGCTTTCTTT. Translated: CASSLVGDGTEAFF.

This chain links TRBV4-2 with TRBJ1-5, with 8 bases identical to TRBD1. V lost 4 bases, J lost 5 bases, and 10 bases stayed unmatched. This CDR3 spans 16 amino acids. Germline lookup yields CDR1 LGHNA and CDR2 YNFKEQ. CDR3 amino acids: CASSPGNGQGYQPQHF. The DNA for the CDR3 is TGTGCCAGCAGCCCCGGGAACGGACAGGGCTATCAGCCCCAGCATTTT.

This clone was picked up a small number of times. The rearrangement uses TRBV5-1 and TRBJ2-7; a weak D match, TRBD1 (6 bases). The CDR3 runs 13 residues. Germline values: CDR1 SGHRS, CDR2 YFSETQ. V was shortened by 0 bases and J by 2 bases, with 6 bases between the two germline ends. CDR3 loop: CASSLEGAYEQYF. The DNA of the CDR3 is TGCGCCAGCAGCTTGGAGGGGGCCTACGAGCAGTACTTC.

This chain's CDR3 is CASSIQTGGTQYF. The CDR3 DNA reads as TGTGCCAGCAGCATCCAGACAGGGGGGACGCAGTATTTT. J is TRBJ2-3 and V is TRBV7-6; 9 nucleotides match TRBD1. V was pared by 5 bases and J by 9 bases, with 6 bases of the junction left unmatched. This CDR3 has 13 amino acids. Germline values: CDR1 SGHVS, CDR2 FNYEAQ.

The chain employs TRBV14 and TRBJ1-1, with unresolved D. Trimming shortened V by 5 bases and J by 3 bases, and 16 bases separated the two germline ends. The V gene's germline CDR1 is SGHDN and CDR2 FVKESK. The CDR3 spans 15 residues. CDR3 region: CASSKLQEVDTEAFF. The CDR3 nucleotides read TGTGCCAGCAGCAAACTACAAGAAGTGGACACTGAAGCTTTCTTT.

Only one count was recorded for this clone. This chain links TRBV6-5 with TRBJ1-1; no definite D call. The CDR3 has 12 residues. Looked up from germline, CDR1 is MNHEY and CDR2 is SVGAGI. V was shortened by 8 bases and J by 3 bases, with 10 bases between the two germline ends. CDR3 DNA sequence: TGTGCCAGCGGCCGCTTGGACACTGAAGCTTTCTTT. It codes for CASGRLDTEAFF.

This chain connects TRBV10-2 to TRBJ1-5; weak D call: TRBD1 (5 bases). Germline V gene data show CDR1 as WSHSY and CDR2 as SAAADI. V dropped 6 bases and J dropped 3 bases, with 9 bases sitting between them. The CDR3 runs 13 residues. As DNA, the CDR3 is TGCGCCAGCAGCCAGGGACTCAATCAGCCCCAGCATTTT. It yields the protein CASSQGLNQPQHF.